The entry that follows covers one T cell receptor (beta chain) sequence. The antigen remains undetermined. This sample stems from a study of Graves' ophthalmopathy and Graves' hyperthyroidism. Amplification from RNA transcripts yielded the TCR beta CDR3 regions. An opening RT-PCR round employed HTBI primers and preceded a second-round multiplex PCR. From the multiplex PCR reads, TCRdb called clonotypes with MiXCR, one entry per CDR3 protein. The table includes some 370,000 distinct CDR3 sequences, 15% to 20% detected once. Germline values: CDR1 SGHAT, CDR2 FQDESV (reference sequence). The CDR3 length is 16 residues. V was cut by 5 bases and J by 3 bases, with 20 bases left in between. Whole-study results and caveats: The 13-signature model separated ophthalmopathy from stable hyperthyroidism at over 85% sensitivity and nearly 82% specificity. Among expanded thyroid clonotypes above 0.001 frequency, most also occurred in blood.

Establishment of the diagnosis relied upon clinical symptoms, serum thyroxine, TRAb, thyroid ultrasound and orbital computed tomography. The PBMCs had their origin in around 10 ml of fresh peripheral blood. Sequences were obtained from peripheral blood. This chain joins TRBV11-1 and TRBJ2-7; D is possibly TRBD1 (6 bases). The TCR sequence derives from an adult woman with stable Graves' hyperthyroidism. CDR3 in amino acids: CASSGSATYRVYEQYF. CDR3 sequence (DNA): TGTGCCAGCAGCGGATCTGCCACTTACAGGGTCTACGAGCAGTACTTC.